These 31 T cell receptor beta chains were all obtained from the same sample, sequenced in a study of T-cell memory formation after mild COVID-19. TCRdb reanalysed the 5' RACE reads using MiXCR and keeps one entry per CDR3 protein. The table shows some 300,000 distinct CDR3 sequences, with roughly 20% occurring only once. Input material: PBMCs or a T cell subset sorted from them (not recorded which). The source is a man aged 18 to 30 who had mild COVID-19 (a few samples of this study predate the infection). Cell type and time point are not known.

This clonotype was seen at least ten times. This chain links TRBV12-3 or TRBV12-4 with TRBJ2-6, with TRBD1 identical over 10 bases. CDR3 length: 18 amino acids. J gave up 0 bases and V 2 bases, and 4 bases lay outside the gene matches. CDR3 in DNA: TGTGCCAGCAGTTTAACCGGGACAGGGGCCTCTGGGGCCAACGTCCTGACTTTC. This codes for CASSLTGTGASGANVLTF.

This chain uses TRBV6-1 with TRBJ1-2; 10 bases agree with TRBD1. The CDR3 consists of 12 residues. Germline V gene lookup returns CDR1 MNHNS and CDR2 SASEGT. After removal of 8 bases from V and 8 bases from J, the junction contained 5 bases not matched to a gene. The CDR3 here is CASLRQGAGYTF. CDR3 in DNA: TGTGCCAGCCTGAGACAGGGGGCCGGCTACACCTTC.

The sample holds a few counts of this clonotype. V is TRBV12-3 or TRBV12-4 and J is TRBJ2-3; no clear D. Trimming left V 4 bases short and J 2 bases short, with 7 bases between. The CDR3 totals 13 residues. This chain's CDR3 is CASSSELTDTQYF. The CDR3 nucleotides are TGTGCCAGCAGTTCAGAGCTCACAGATACGCAGTATTTT.

This clonotype occurred a few times. V gene TRBV28 combines with J gene TRBJ1-2; perhaps TRBD1 as D (5 bases). CDR3 length: 14 amino acids. Germline CDR1 MDHEN, CDR2 SYDVKM. The V end was cut by 7 bases, the J end by 2 bases, with 14 bases between. The CDR3 sequence: CASNRWDRNYGYTF. The CDR3 nucleotides are TGTGCCAGCAATCGTTGGGACCGCAACTATGGCTACACCTTC.

The chain employs TRBV4-2 and TRBJ1-4, with a weak D call TRBD1 (5 bases). The V gene's germline CDR1 is LGHNA and CDR2 YNFKEQ. This CDR3 comprises 14 residues. The germline V and J ends were trimmed by 4 bases and 7 bases, with 13 bases remaining between them. The CDR3 DNA reads as TGTGCCAGCAGCCTTTCCAGGGTTGGTGAAAAACTGTTTTTT. It yields the protein CASSLSRVGEKLFF.

With regard to this clonotype: One end of the junction varies from germline; a read error may be responsible. This chain joins TRBV18 and TRBJ1-3, with unresolved D. This CDR3 has 15 amino acids. The germline V gene has CDR1 KGHSH and CDR2 LQKENI. DNA for the CDR3: TGTGCCAGCCCACCACCGGCGGGTTCGCGAAACACCATATATTTT. It encodes CASPPPAGSRNTIYF.

The rearrangement uses TRBV24-1 and TRBJ1-1, with unresolved D. V was trimmed by 2 bases and J by 0 bases, leaving 3 bases between them. The germline CDR1 and CDR2 sequences are KGHDR and SFDVKD. The CDR3 spans 13 residues. The CDR3 nucleotides are TGTGCCACCAGTGATTCTATGAACACTGAAGCTTTCTTT. It encodes CATSDSMNTEAFF.

This clonotype was counted many times. It is unclear where the CDR3 begins or ends on the DNA, so no DNA is shown, and the CDR3 is as TCRdb lists it. This sequence joins TRBV12-3 or TRBV12-4 and TRBJ2-3; the table's TRBD1 call for D was not verified on the DNA. Both ends counted, the CDR3 spans 15 residues. This CDR3 reads CASSSSAGEADTQYF.

This chain connects TRBV9 to TRBJ2-7; 10 bases line up with TRBD1. The trim removed 4 bases at V and 6 bases at J, leaving 4 bases unmatched. The germline gives CDR1 SGDLS, CDR2 YYNGEE. There are 13 residues in the CDR3. CDR3 DNA sequence: TGTGCCAGCAGCCGGGACAGGGGTGGCGAGCAGTACGTC. Translation gives CASSRDRGGEQYV.

The chain couples TRBV29-1 to TRBJ2-2; 7 bases are shared with TRBD1. The J segment lost 7 bases and the V segment lost 5 bases, leaving 4 bases of the junction unmatched. Per germline, CDR1 SQVTM and CDR2 ANQGSEA. The CDR3 has 12 amino acids. For the CDR3, the DNA is TGCAGCGTTCGATCAGGGGGCGGGGAGCTGTTTTTT. This translates into CSVRSGGGELFF.

The J gene is TRBJ1-5, the V gene TRBV12-3 or TRBV12-4; D might be TRBD1 (6 bases). Trimming removed 7 bases from V and 7 bases from J, with 14 bases in between. This CDR3 has 13 amino acids. CDR3 in DNA: TGTGCCAGCACCGTGGGGGGGCCCCAGCCCCAGCATTTT. Protein product: CASTVGGPQPQHF.

The V gene is TRBV28, the J gene TRBJ1-2; D gene unclear. The CDR3 is made up of 13 amino acids. Germline V CDR1 and CDR2: MDHEN, SYDVKM. V lost 7 bases and J lost 3, with 12 bases in between. DNA for the CDR3: TGTGCCAGCACGTCTGCACTCGACTATGGCTACACCTTC. Its translation is CASTSALDYGYTF.

This clonotype occurred a few times. CDR3 DNA: TGTGCCAGCAGTTACTCGGACAGCTCCCTCTATGGCTACACCTTC. This gives the protein CASSYSDSSLYGYTF. The chain carries TRBV6-5 and TRBJ1-2; D might be TRBD1 (6 bases). The CDR3 has 15 residues. With 0 bases removed from V and 4 bases from J, the gap between germline ends came to 12 bases. Germline V gene data show CDR1 as MNHEY and CDR2 as SVGAGI.

The chain joins TRBV6-4 to TRBJ2-1; possible D gene TRBD2, 7 bases. Germline V gene data show CDR1 as MRHNA and CDR2 as SNTAGT. Trimming removed 4 bases at V and 4 bases at J, with 14 bases between. The CDR3 totals 15 residues. Here the CDR3 reads CASSVAAGAYNEQFF. CDR3 sequence (DNA): TGTGCCAGCAGTGTTGCGGCGGGGGCATACAATGAGCAGTTCTTC.

This clonotype was seen more than once but under ten times. The chain is built from TRBV14 and TRBJ1-1, with D possibly TRBD1 on 5 matching bases. Trimming shortened V by 2 bases and J by 7 bases, and 14 bases separated the two germline ends. Germline V gives CDR1 SGHDN, CDR2 FVKESK. This CDR3 region has 14 residues. The CDR3 nucleotides read TGTGCCAGCAGCCAAAGGTGGGCGCAGGGTGAAGCTTTCTTT. The encoded protein is CASSQRWAQGEAFF.

The table lists this clonotype with a few counts. This chain uses TRBV15 with TRBJ2-5; D is perhaps TRBD1 (6 bases). V lost 2 bases and J lost 5, with 18 bases in between. The CDR3 consists of 16 residues. Germline CDR1 reads LNHNV; CDR2 reads YYDKDF (reference sequence). The CDR3 bases are TGTGCCACCAGCAGATCTCGGACAGACCCGGGGGAGACCCAGTACTTC. Amino acid sequence: CATSRSRTDPGETQYF.

V usage is TRBV7-2 and J usage is TRBJ2-3; D is unresolved. The ends were cut back, 4 bases at V and 5 bases at J, with 13 bases in the middle. Germline-derived CDR1 and CDR2 are SGHTA and FQGNSA. This CDR3 has 14 amino acids. The CDR3: CASSSPNVGDTQYF. CDR3 DNA sequence: TGTGCCAGCAGCTCGCCGAATGTAGGAGATACGCAGTATTTT. The whole variable domain, filled in from reference TRBV7-2 and TRBJ2-3, reads GAGVSQSPSNKVTEKGKDVELRCDPISGHTALYWYRQSLGQGLEFLIYFQGNSAPDKSGLPSDRFSAERTGGSVSTLTIQRTQQEDSAVYLCASSSPNVGDTQYFGPGTRLTVL.

Written as DNA, the CDR3 is TGCGCCAGCAGCCAGGCACACTCGGGAGACTATGGCTACACCTTC. Its protein product is CASSQAHSGDYGYTF. This chain joins TRBV4-1 and TRBJ1-2, with no clear D. Germline CDR1 MGHRA, CDR2 YSYEKL. V lost 3 bases and J 3 bases, leaving 14 bases between the germline ends. The CDR3 length is 15 residues.

This clonotype was seen a few times. The chain has TRBV12-3 or TRBV12-4 and TRBJ1-4; 11 bases map to TRBD1. V lost 4 bases to trimming and J lost 8 bases; unmatched junction nucleotides: 12. The CDR3 is 17 amino acids. This CDR3 reads CASSYWTGGLTSEKLFF. Here the CDR3 DNA reads TGTGCCAGCAGTTACTGGACAGGGGGCTTAACGAGCGAAAAACTGTTTTTT.

This clonotype was seen a handful of times. The J gene is TRBJ1-2, the V gene TRBV7-2; no firm D call. CDR1 SGHTA and CDR2 FQGNSA come from the germline V gene. V was clipped by 2 bases and J by 6 bases, with 10 bases between them. The CDR3 is made up of 13 amino acids. The chain's CDR3 is CASSLYGPNGYTF. As DNA, the CDR3 is TGTGCCAGCAGCTTATATGGGCCCAATGGCTACACCTTC. The full variable domain, in which reference TRBV7-2 and TRBJ1-2 provide the parts outside the CDR3, is GAGVSQSPSNKVTEKGKDVELRCDPISGHTALYWYRQSLGQGLEFLIYFQGNSAPDKSGLPSDRFSAERTGGSVSTLTIQRTQQEDSAVYLCASSLYGPNGYTFGSGTRLTVV.

The chain has TRBV7-9 and TRBJ1-1; TRBD1 matches 7 bases. Germline V gene data show CDR1 as SEHNR and CDR2 as FQNEAQ (reference sequence). The junction had 7 bases not matched to a gene; V was cut back by 5 bases and J by 1 base. This CDR3 is 15 amino acids long. The CDR3 loop is CASSPETGKNTEAFF. The CDR3 DNA follows: TGTGCCAGCAGCCCCGAGACAGGGAAGAACACTGAAGCTTTCTTT.

This clonotype showed up many times. The chain links TRBV6-5 to TRBJ2-7; D tentatively reads TRBD1 or TRBD2 (5 bases each). Trimming pared 2 bases from V and 3 bases from J, leaving 11 bases between. Germline CDR1 MNHEY, CDR2 SVGAGI. The CDR3 extends over 14 amino acids. The CDR3 region has the DNA TGTGCCAGCAGTTACGGCGAGGGGCTCTACGAGCAGTACTTC. Translated: CASSYGEGLYEQYF.

This clonotype was seen a few times. This rearrangement joins TRBV5-6 to TRBJ1-1, with D possibly matching TRBD1 (5 bases). Between the trimmed V and J ends, which lost 0 bases and 4 bases, there was a span of 13 bases. CDR1 and CDR2 (germline): SGHDT, YYEEEE. The CDR3 runs to 15 residues. CDR3 sequence reads: CASSLAGLQGTEAFF. DNA for the CDR3: TGTGCCAGCAGCTTGGCCGGGCTCCAGGGCACTGAAGCTTTCTTT. The entire variable domain, with the rest obtained from reference TRBV5-6 and TRBJ1-1, is as follows: DAGVTQSPTHLIKTRGQQVTLRCSPKSGHDTVSWYQQALGQGPQFIFQYYEEEERQRGNFPDRFSGHQFPNYSSELNVNALLLGDSALYLCASSLAGLQGTEAFFGQGTRLTVV.

The chain carries TRBV3-1 and TRBJ1-1; D possibly corresponds to TRBD1 (5 bases). Germline CDR1 reads LGHDT; CDR2 reads YNNKEL (reference sequence). The CDR3 contains 16 residues. Trimming shortened V by 5 bases and J by 4 bases, and 20 bases separated the two germline ends. CDR3 sequence (DNA): TGTGCCAGCAGCAGGTCCGGTTGGGGGTTGAGCACTGAAGCTTTCTTT. This encodes CASSRSGWGLSTEAFF.

This clonotype was counted a few times. This sequence joins TRBV27 and TRBJ2-7, with D perhaps being TRBD1 or TRBD2 (6 bases each). Germline V lookup: CDR1 MNHEY, CDR2 SMNVEV (reference sequence). This CDR3 is 16 amino acids long. Trimming took 6 bases from V and 3 from J, leaving 21 bases between them. The CDR3 region is CASSWGAPESIYEQYF. The CDR3, as DNA: TGTGCCAGCAGCTGGGGGGCGCCAGAGTCGATCTACGAGCAGTACTTC.

This clonotype occurred many times. Written as DNA, the CDR3 is TGTGCCAGCAGCCCGCGGACCGCAACGAACACCGGGGAGCTGTTTTTT. Translated: CASSPRTATNTGELFF. The chain has TRBV11-2 and TRBJ2-2; D is unclear. CDR1 SGHAT and CDR2 FQNNGV come from the germline V gene. The CDR3 runs to 16 residues. Trimming took 5 bases from V and 0 from J, leaving 13 bases between them. The full variable domain, in which reference TRBV11-2 and TRBJ2-2 provide the parts outside the CDR3, is EAGVAQSPRYKIIEKRQSVAFWCNPISGHATLYWYQQILGQGPKLLIQFQNNGVVDDSQLPKDRFSAERLKGVDSTLKIQPAKLEDSAVYLCASSPRTATNTGELFFGEGSRLTVL.

The rearrangement links TRBV5-1 to TRBJ2-3, with unresolved D. CDR1 is SGHRS and CDR2 is YFSETQ in the germline V gene. The CDR3 totals 14 residues. V lost 2 bases and J 4 bases, leaving 11 bases between the germline ends. CDR3 nucleotide sequence: TGCGCCAGCAGCTTAGAAATCCGGGCAGATACGCAGTATTTT. Protein product: CASSLEIRADTQYF. Combining the CDR3 with reference TRBV5-1 and TRBJ2-3 gives the whole variable domain KAGVTQTPRYLIKTRGQQVTLSCSPISGHRSVSWYQQTPGQGLQFLFEYFSETQRNKGNFPGRFSGRQFSNSRSEMNVSTLELGDSALYLCASSLEIRADTQYFGPGTRLTVL.

In this sample, this clonotype turned up a few times. The genes are TRBV6-2 or TRBV6-3 and TRBJ2-3; 8 bases map to TRBD2. Germline CDR1 MNHEY, CDR2 SVGEGT. The V and J ends lost 0 bases and 4 bases, in that order; junction bases with no gene match: 6. The CDR3 is made up of 16 amino acids. The CDR3 DNA sequence: TGTGCCAGCAGTTACTCGGGAGCGGGGGCCTCAGATACGCAGTATTTT. Translating gives CASSYSGAGASDTQYF.

This chain connects TRBV29-1 to TRBJ2-1, with D uncertain. Germline V lookup: CDR1 SQVTM, CDR2 ANQGSEA. This CDR3 is built from 17 residues. V gave up 3 bases and J gave up 2 bases, with 20 bases separating them. In DNA, the CDR3 is TGCAGCGTTGACATCTCCCGAGGAGCCCAGCCCTACAATGAGCAGTTCTTC. Translation gives CSVDISRGAQPYNEQFF.

The chain employs TRBV6-5 and TRBJ2-6, with D hard to call. V gave up 0 bases and J gave up 2 bases, with 14 bases separating them. This CDR3 contains 18 residues. CDR1 and CDR2 from the germline V gene are MNHEY and SVGAGI. The chain's CDR3 is CASSYSSLPHPGANVLTF. CDR3 in DNA: TGTGCCAGCAGTTACTCGTCCCTTCCACACCCTGGGGCCAACGTCCTGACTTTC.

This clonotype was counted at least ten times. The V call is TRBV6-2 or TRBV6-3, the J call TRBJ2-7; D remains ambiguous. The CDR3 is made up of 11 amino acids. The germline gives CDR1 MNHEY, CDR2 SVGEGT. Trimming removed 6 bases at V and 2 bases at J, with 5 bases between. CDR3 sequence (DNA): TGTGCCAGCAGGGGCGCCTACGAGCAGTACGTC. Protein product: CASRGAYEQYV.